This T cell receptor (beta chain) is drawn from a study of monozygotic twins with inflammatory bowel disease. Making each TCR library took 3,000 to 4,000 ng of total RNA. One entry per CDR3 protein, without DNA, is what TCRdb gives after re-calling the 5' RACE reads. Its table lists some 170,000 distinct CDR3 sequences. Germline CDR1 reads SNHLY; CDR2 reads FYNNEI. The CDR3 extends over 14 amino acids. Someone took an approximately 2.5 ml blood sample from each of the donors. This receptor was identified in a human donor with ulcerative colitis or Crohn's disease, or a healthy co-twin of an affected twin (not recorded which). Material: blood. The genes are TRBV2 and TRBJ2-1; TCRdb selects TRBD2, and the lack of DNA leaves this call unchecked. The CDR3: CASTRSGANNEQFF. The complete variable domain, with remaining parts taken from reference TRBV2 and TRBJ2-1, reads EPEVTQTPSHQVTQMGQEVILRCVPISNHLYFYWYRQILGQKVEFLVSFYNNEISEKSEIFDDQFSVERPDGSNFTLKIRSTKLEDSAMYFCASTRSGANNEQFFGPGTRLTVL.